This entry lists 14 T cell receptor beta chains sequenced from one sample in a study of blood T cell repertoires in COVID-19. Method: immunoSEQ multiplex PCR; TCRdb's copy keeps in-frame clones and lacks some. The table includes approximately 130,000 clones, approximately 84% detected once. Sequencing was carried out using peripheral blood. Source of these receptors: a human donor in a cohort sampled during active COVID-19.

The chain links TRBV18 to TRBJ1-6, with TRBD1 identical over 7 bases. The CDR3 runs to 15 residues. From germline, CDR1 is KGHSH and CDR2 LQKENI. The V and J ends lost 6 bases and 10 bases, in that order; junction bases with no gene match: 12. CDR3 DNA: TGTGCCAGCTCTCTTGGGACAGAGAACGGGTCACCCCTCCACTTT. Its protein product is CASSLGTENGSPLHF.

This chain joins TRBV19 and TRBJ1-2, with 12 bases fitting TRBD1. Germline CDR1 reads LNHDA; CDR2 reads SQIVND (reference sequence). V lost 10 bases and J lost 2; bases outside the gene matches: 11. This CDR3 has 16 amino acids. DNA of the CDR3: TGTGCCACTTACACCGGGACAGGGGGCACCAACTATGGCTACACCTTC. Protein sequence: CATYTGTGGTNYGYTF.

This clone is a singleton in its sample. In nucleotides, the CDR3 is TGTGCCAGCAGCGAGACACCCAACACTGAAGCTTTCTTT. As protein: CASSETPNTEAFF. V gene TRBV6-4 combines with J gene TRBJ1-1, with D hard to call. Germline V lookup: CDR1 MRHNA, CDR2 SNTAGT. The CDR3 has 13 residues. The V end was cut by 6 bases, the J end by 2 bases, with 10 bases between.

The chain links TRBV9 to TRBJ2-7, with 11 nucleotides matching TRBD2. The CDR3 consists of 15 residues. Germline assignment: CDR1 SGDLS and CDR2 YYNGEE. The V gene end was trimmed by 3 bases and the J gene end by 2 bases; junction bases not matched to a gene: 4. The DNA of the CDR3 is TGTGCCAGCAGCGCGGGACTAGCGGAGGCCTACGAGCAGTACTTC. Amino acids: CASSAGLAEAYEQYF.

The genes are TRBV28 and TRBJ1-2; TRBD1 matches at 8 bases. The ends lost 7 bases at V and 8 bases at J; junction bases unmatched: 12. CDR3 length: 14 residues. CDR1 and CDR2 (germline): MDHEN, SYDVKM. The CDR3 region is CASTPPGQGRGYTF. CDR3 nucleotides: TGTGCCAGCACCCCCCCCGGACAGGGACGCGGCTACACCTTC.

The chain joins TRBV18 to TRBJ2-2, with 9 bases lining up with TRBD1. The CDR3 covers 15 residues. CDR1 and CDR2 (germline): KGHSH, LQKENI. J gave up 5 bases and V 1 base, and 2 bases lay outside the gene matches. CDR3 in amino acids: CASSPLGQGTGELFF. CDR3 bases: TGTGCCAGCTCACCACTAGGACAGGGGACCGGGGAGCTGTTTTTT.

The chain has TRBV18 and TRBJ1-5; 8 bases are shared with TRBD1. The germline gives CDR1 KGHSH, CDR2 LQKENI. The CDR3 has 17 amino acids. The V gene end was trimmed by 3 bases and the J gene end by 6 bases; junction bases not matched to a gene: 13. The CDR3 sequence: CASSPIAGTGGSQPQHF. CDR3 DNA sequence: TGTGCCAGCTCACCCATCGCCGGGACAGGCGGTTCTCAGCCCCAGCATTTT.

V is TRBV3-1 (or the pseudogene TRBV3-2) and J is TRBJ2-7, with 13 positions matching TRBD2. Germline V gene lookup returns CDR1 LGHDT and CDR2 YNNKEL (reference sequence). The junction had 10 bases not matched to a gene; V was cut back by 0 bases and J by 5 bases. The CDR3 has 18 amino acids. CDR3 sequence reads: CASSQDPRLAGGGHEQYF. Written as DNA, the CDR3 is TGTGCCAGCAGCCAAGATCCCAGACTAGCGGGGGGAGGCCACGAGCAGTACTTC.

This clone was counted a few times. CDR3 nucleotides: TGTGCCAGCAACAGACAGGGGGCGGGCAATCAGCCCCAGCATTTT. It translates to CASNRQGAGNQPQHF. The chain combines TRBV6-6 with TRBJ1-5, with 10 bases matching TRBD1. Germline loops: CDR1 MNHNY, CDR2 SVGAGI (reference sequence). The CDR3 runs 15 residues. Trimming at V came to 7 bases and at J to 2 bases, leaving 5 bases not matched to a gene.

V is TRBV4-1 and J is TRBJ2-2; 8 bases agree with TRBD1. V shed 0 bases and J 6 bases; nucleotides not matched to a gene: 9. This CDR3 has 17 amino acids. Germline loops: CDR1 MGHRA, CDR2 YSYEKL. Here the CDR3 DNA reads TGCGCCAGCAGCCAAGATTGGGCCAGGGGGCGCTCCGGGGAGCTGTTTTTT. Amino acid sequence: CASSQDWARGRSGELFF.

The CDR3 protein is CASSEARGLNTEAFF. CDR3 in DNA: TGTGCCAGCAGTGAGGCCAGGGGGCTGAACACTGAAGCTTTCTTT. The chain couples TRBV25-1 to TRBJ1-1, with TRBD1 identical over 8 bases. The CDR3 consists of 15 residues. The V gene end was trimmed by 3 bases and the J gene end by 0 bases; junction bases not matched to a gene: 3. Germline CDR1 and CDR2: MGHDK and SYGVNS.

V is TRBV10-3 and J is TRBJ2-2; TRBD2 aligns across 8 bases. CDR3 length equals 14 residues. Germline V gene sequence: CDR1 ENHRY, CDR2 SYGVKD. With 5 bases clipped from V and 6 bases from J, the junction kept 5 bases outside the gene matches. The CDR3 DNA reads as TGTGCCATCAGTCCGGGGGGGCGCTCCGGGGAGCTGTTTTTT. Amino acids: CAISPGGRSGELFF.

The chain is built from TRBV18 and TRBJ1-2; D gene uncertain. The CDR3 is 15 amino acids. Germline V lookup: CDR1 KGHSH, CDR2 LQKENI. The V gene lost 3 bases and the J gene lost 8 bases, with 19 bases spanning the gap. The chain's CDR3 is CASSPTAALSDGYTF. CDR3 nucleotides: TGTGCCAGCTCACCCACGGCTGCCCTCAGCGACGGCTACACCTTC.

This clone showed up just once. The gene calls are TRBV11-2 and TRBJ2-4, with TRBD1 identical over 7 bases. Germline trimming cut 5 bases from V and 7 bases from J; bases unmatched to any gene: 14. The CDR3 contains 16 residues. The germline V gene encodes CDR1 SGHAT and CDR2 FQNNGV. CDR3 loop: CASSQTTGVAGNIQYF. Here the CDR3 DNA reads TGTGCCAGCAGCCAAACCACAGGGGTGGCCGGGAACATTCAGTACTTC.